This T cell receptor (beta chain) originates from a study of identical twins. The germline CDR1 and CDR2 sequences are MNHEY and SMNVEV (reference sequence). The V gene lost 4 bases and the J gene lost 4 bases, with 11 bases spanning the gap. CDR3 length: 14 amino acids. MiXCR, run by TCRdb on the 5' RACE reads, gives a single entry per CDR3 protein. Seen here are approximately 300,000 distinct CDR3 sequences, 7.5% to 9.5% observed once, and the top ten hold 6% to 8.5%. These sequences were also reported in another study, on yellow fever vaccine responses in identical twins.

The chain recombines TRBV27 with TRBJ2-1; unclear D gene. The clonotype comes from a woman between 18 and 30 years old in good health. Specimen: CD8+ T cells sorted from blood. CDR3 DNA sequence: TGTGCCAGCAGTTCATATGGGGATTACAATGAGCAGTTCTTC. This sequence encodes CASSSYGDYNEQFF.